The table lists the clone carrying this T cell receptor beta chain with a few counts. Its antigen is not known. The data were taken from a study of response to subunit inactivated influenza vaccine. Findings and caveats of the study: The study's authors posited that every seasonal influenza vaccination enlists few new T cells.

TCRdb independently ran MiXCR on the RT-PCR reads; one entry per CDR3 protein. This sample has 600,000 to 850,000 distinct CDR3 sequences, with roughly 15% found just once. This receptor was taken from a man aged 45 to 65 who received an inactivated influenza vaccine. The sample in question was PBMCs from blood, obtained less than 15 days before vaccination.

Here the CDR3 reads CASSQDILQGGEQYF. CDR3 sequence (DNA): TGCGCCAGCAGCCAGGATATCCTACAGGGAGGCGAGCAGTACTTC. The chain combines TRBV4-3 with TRBJ2-7; D is perhaps TRBD1 or TRBD2 (6 bases each). Germline-derived CDR1 and CDR2 are LGHNA and YSLEER. This CDR3 spans 15 amino acids. Between the trimmed V and J ends, which lost 3 bases and 6 bases, there was a span of 18 bases.